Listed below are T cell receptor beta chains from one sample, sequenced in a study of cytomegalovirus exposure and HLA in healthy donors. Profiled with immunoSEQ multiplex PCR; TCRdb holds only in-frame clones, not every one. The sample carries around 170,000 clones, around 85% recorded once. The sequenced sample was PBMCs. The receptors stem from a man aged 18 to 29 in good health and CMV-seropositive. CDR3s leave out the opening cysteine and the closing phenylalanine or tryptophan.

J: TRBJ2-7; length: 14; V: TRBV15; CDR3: ATSRTPQGLTYEQY
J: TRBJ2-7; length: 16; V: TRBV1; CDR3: TSSQSTLLRDSFYEQY
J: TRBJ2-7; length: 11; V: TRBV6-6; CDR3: ATRPGGAYEQY
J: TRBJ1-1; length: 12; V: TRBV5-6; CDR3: ASSRGSMNTEAF
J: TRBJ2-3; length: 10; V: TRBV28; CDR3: ASTPTTDTQY
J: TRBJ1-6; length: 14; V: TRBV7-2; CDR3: ASSLSRFVHNSPLH
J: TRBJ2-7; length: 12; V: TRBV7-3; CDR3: ASSPGGNSYEQY
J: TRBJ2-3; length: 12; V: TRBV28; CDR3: ASRVGSGRDTQY
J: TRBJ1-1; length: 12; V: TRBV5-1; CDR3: ASSLLHLNTEAF
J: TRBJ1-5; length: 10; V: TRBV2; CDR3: ASREQGPPQH
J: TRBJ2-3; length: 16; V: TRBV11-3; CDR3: ASSPPGQGDLNTDTQY
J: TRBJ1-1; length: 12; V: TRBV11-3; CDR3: ASSLENRATEAF
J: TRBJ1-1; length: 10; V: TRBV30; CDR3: AWSWGLGEAF
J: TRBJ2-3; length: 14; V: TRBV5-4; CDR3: ASSPGLAGNTDTQY
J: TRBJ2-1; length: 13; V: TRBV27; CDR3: ASSYGGRGAGEQF
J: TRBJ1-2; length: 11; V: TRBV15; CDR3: ATSNQRGYGYT
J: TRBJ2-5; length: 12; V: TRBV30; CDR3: AWSGGLHGETQY
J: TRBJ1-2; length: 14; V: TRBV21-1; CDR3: ASTPGAGGADYGYT
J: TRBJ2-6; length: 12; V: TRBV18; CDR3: ASSPSGGANVLT
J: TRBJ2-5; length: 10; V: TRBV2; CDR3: ASSEALRTQY
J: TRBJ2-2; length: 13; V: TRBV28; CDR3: ASSLYRERTGELF
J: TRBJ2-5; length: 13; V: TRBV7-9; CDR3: ASSLGTSGQETQY
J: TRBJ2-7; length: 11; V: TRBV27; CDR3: ASSSSGVNEQY
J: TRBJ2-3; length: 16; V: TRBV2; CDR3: ASWGSSGRSPSTDTQY
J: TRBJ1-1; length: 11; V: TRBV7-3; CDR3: ASSGTGASEAF
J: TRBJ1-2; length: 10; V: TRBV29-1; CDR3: SAGTGNYGYT
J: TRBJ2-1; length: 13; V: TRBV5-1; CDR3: ASSLAGEDYNEQF
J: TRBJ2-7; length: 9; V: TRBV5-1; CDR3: ASSSAYEQY
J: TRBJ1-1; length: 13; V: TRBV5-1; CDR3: ASSFTGQGATEAF
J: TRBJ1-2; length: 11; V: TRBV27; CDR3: ASSSRGNYGYT
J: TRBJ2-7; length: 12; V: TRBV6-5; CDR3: ASRRGQGAYEQY
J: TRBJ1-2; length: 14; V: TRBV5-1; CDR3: ASSLSTAVGNYGYT
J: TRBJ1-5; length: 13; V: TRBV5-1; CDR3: ASLRTGGERQPQH
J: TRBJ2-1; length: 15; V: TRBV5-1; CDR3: ASSLVAAGGPYNEQF
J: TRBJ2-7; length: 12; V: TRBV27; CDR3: ASSSAGGPYEQY
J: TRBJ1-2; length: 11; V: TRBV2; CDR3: ATGQGDNYGYT
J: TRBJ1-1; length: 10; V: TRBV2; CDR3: ASRYGGTEAF
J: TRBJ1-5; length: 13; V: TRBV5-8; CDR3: ASSFEGVSNQPQH
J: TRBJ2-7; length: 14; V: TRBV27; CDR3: ASSLSRLAGNYEQY
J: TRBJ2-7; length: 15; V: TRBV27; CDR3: ASSSRTSGGLLYEQY
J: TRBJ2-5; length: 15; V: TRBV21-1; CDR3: ASSLTKGDRGPETQY
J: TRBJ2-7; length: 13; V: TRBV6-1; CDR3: ASSELHRVNYEQY
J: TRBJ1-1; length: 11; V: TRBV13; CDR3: ASSGTVNTEAF
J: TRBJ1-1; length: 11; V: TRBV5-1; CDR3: ASSLGGVTEAF
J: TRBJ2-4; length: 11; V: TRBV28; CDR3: ASRLAGKNIQY
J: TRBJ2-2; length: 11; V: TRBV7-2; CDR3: ASSPGPTRGLF
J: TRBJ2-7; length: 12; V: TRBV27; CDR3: ASSSGQGPYEQY
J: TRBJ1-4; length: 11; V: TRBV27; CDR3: ASSQEGNEKLF
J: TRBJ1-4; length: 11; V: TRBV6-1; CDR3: ASSDRGMKKLF